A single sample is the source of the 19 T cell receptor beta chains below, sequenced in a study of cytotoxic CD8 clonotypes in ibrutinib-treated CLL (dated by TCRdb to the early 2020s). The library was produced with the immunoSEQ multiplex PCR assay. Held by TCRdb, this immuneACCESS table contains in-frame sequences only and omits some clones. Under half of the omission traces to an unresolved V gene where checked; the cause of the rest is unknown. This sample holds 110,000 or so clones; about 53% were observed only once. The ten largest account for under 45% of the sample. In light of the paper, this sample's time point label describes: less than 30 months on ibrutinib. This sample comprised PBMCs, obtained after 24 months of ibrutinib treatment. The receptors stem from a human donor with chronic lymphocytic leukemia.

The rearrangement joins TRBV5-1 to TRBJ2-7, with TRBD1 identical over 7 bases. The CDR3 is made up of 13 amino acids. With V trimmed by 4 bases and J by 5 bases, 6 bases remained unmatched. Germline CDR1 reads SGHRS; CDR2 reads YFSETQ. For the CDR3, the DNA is TGCGCCAGCAGCACAACAGGGGCTAACGAGCAGTACTTC. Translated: CASSTTGANEQYF.

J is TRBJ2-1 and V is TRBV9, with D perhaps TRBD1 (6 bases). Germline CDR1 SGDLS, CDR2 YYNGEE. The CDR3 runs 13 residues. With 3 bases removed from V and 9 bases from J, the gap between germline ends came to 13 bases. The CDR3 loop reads CASSAILGGEQFF. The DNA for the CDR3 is TGTGCCAGCAGCGCGATACTAGGGGGTGAGCAGTTCTTC.

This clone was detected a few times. DNA of the CDR3: TGTGCCAGCAGTTACCTACAGGGGGTGGGCTCCTACGAGCAGTACTTC. This sequence encodes CASSYLQGVGSYEQYF. The chain uses TRBV28 and TRBJ2-7, with TRBD1 matching 8 bases. Trimming at V came to 4 bases and at J to 0 bases, leaving 8 bases not matched to a gene. Germline V gives CDR1 MDHEN, CDR2 SYDVKM. This CDR3 has 16 amino acids.

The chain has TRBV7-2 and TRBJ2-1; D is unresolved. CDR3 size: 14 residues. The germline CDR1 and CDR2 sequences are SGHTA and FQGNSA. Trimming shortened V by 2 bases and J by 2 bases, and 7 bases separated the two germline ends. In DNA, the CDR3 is TGTGCCAGCAGCTTATTAGACACCTACAATGAGCAGTTCTTC. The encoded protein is CASSLLDTYNEQFF.

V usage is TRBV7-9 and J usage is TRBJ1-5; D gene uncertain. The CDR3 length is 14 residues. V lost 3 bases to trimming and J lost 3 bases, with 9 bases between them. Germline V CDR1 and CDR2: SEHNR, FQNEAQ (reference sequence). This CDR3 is CASSFAANNQPQHF. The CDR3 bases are TGTGCCAGCAGCTTTGCAGCGAACAATCAGCCCCAGCATTTT.

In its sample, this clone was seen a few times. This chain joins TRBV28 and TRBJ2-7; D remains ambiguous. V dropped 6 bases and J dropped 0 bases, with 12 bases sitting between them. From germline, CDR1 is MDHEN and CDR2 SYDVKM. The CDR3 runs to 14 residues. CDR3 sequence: CASSRARVSYEQYF. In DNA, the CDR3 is TGTGCCAGCAGCCGAGCTAGAGTCTCCTACGAGCAGTACTTC.

The CDR3 nucleotides read TGTGCCAGCAGCTTAGTTGGCGGGGGGGCCTACGAGCAGTACTTC. It codes for CASSLVGGGAYEQYF. The chain employs TRBV7-2 and TRBJ2-7, with TRBD2 matching 9 bases. Germline values: CDR1 SGHTA, CDR2 FQGNSA. The CDR3 extends over 15 amino acids. V lost 1 base and J lost 2; bases outside the gene matches: 3. The variable domain in full, with the rest retrieved from reference TRBV7-2 and TRBJ2-7, is GAGVSQSPSNKVTEKGKDVELRCDPISGHTALYWYRQSLGQGLEFLIYFQGNSAPDKSGLPSDRFSAERTGGSVSTLTIQRTQQEDSAVYLCASSLVGGGAYEQYFGPGTRLTVT.

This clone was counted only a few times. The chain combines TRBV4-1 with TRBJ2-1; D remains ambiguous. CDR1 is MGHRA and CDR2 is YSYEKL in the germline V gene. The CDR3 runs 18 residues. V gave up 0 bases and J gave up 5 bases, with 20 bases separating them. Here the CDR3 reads CASSQDSQKAAKNNEQFF. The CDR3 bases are TGCGCCAGCAGCCAAGACAGTCAGAAGGCGGCCAAGAACAATGAGCAGTTCTTC.

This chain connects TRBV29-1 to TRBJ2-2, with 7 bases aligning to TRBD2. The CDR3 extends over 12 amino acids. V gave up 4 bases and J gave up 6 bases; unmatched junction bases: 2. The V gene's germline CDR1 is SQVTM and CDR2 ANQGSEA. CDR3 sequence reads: CSVVGGSGELFF. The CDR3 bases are TGCAGCGTTGTGGGGGGGTCCGGGGAGCTGTTTTTT.

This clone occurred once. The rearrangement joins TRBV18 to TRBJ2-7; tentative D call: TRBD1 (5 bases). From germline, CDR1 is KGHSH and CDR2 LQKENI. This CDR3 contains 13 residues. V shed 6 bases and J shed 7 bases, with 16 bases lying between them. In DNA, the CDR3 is TGTGCCAGCTCTCAAAGGGGTTTCTGGGAGCAGTACTTC. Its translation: CASSQRGFWEQYF. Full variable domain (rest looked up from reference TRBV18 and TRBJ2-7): NAGVMQNPRHLVRRRGQEARLRCSPMKGHSHVYWYRQLPEEGLKFMVYLQKENIIDESGMPKERFSAEFPKEGPSILRIQQVVRGDSAAYFCASSQRGFWEQYFGPGTRLTVT.

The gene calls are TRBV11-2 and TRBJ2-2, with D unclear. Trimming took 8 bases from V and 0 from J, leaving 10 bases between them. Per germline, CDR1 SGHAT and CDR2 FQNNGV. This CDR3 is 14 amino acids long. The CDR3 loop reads CASGGMANTGELFF. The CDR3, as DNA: TGTGCCAGCGGCGGAATGGCGAACACCGGGGAGCTGTTTTTT.

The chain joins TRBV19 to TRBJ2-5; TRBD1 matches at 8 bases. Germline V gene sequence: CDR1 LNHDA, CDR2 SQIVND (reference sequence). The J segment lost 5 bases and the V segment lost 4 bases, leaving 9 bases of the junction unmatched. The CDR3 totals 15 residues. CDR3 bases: TGTGCCAGTAGTACGAATCAGGGGGCCGGGGAGACCCAGTACTTC. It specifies CASSTNQGAGETQYF.

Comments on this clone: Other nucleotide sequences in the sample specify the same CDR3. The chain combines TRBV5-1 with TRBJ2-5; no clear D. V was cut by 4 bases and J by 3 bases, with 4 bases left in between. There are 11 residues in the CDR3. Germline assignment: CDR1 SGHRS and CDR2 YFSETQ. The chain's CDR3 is CASSLEETQYF. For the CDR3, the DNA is TGCGCCAGCAGCCTGGAAGAGACCCAGTACTTC.

The CDR3, as DNA: TGTGCCACCAGCGCCGACCAGGCCTCCTCCTACGAGCAGTACTTC. It is translated as CATSADQASSYEQYF. The V and J genes are TRBV15 and TRBJ2-7; D unclear. The CDR3 is 15 residues long. Germline loops: CDR1 LNHNV, CDR2 YYDKDF (reference sequence). V lost 5 bases and J lost 0, with 14 bases in between.

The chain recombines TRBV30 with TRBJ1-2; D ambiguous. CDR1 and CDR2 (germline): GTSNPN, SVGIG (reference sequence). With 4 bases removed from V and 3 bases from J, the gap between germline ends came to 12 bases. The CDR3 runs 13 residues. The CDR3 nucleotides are TGTGCCTGGAACGAGGGCGGGGACTATGGCTACACCTTC. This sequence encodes CAWNEGGDYGYTF.

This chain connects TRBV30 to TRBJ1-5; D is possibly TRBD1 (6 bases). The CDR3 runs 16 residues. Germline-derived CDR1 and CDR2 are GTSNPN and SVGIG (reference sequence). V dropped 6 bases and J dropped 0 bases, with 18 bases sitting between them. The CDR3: CACNPEGDDSNQPQHF. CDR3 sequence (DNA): TGTGCCTGCAACCCGGAGGGGGACGATAGCAATCAGCCCCAGCATTTT.

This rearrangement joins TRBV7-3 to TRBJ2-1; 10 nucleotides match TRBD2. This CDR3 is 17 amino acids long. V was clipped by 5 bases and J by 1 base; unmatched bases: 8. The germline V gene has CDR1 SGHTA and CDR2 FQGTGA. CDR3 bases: TGTGCCAGCAGCCCCCCTGAGCGGGGGGGTTCCTACAATGAGCAGTTCTTC. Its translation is CASSPPERGGSYNEQFF. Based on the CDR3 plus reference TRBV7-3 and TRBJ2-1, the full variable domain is GAGVSQTPSNKVTEKGKYVELRCDPISGHTALYWYRQSLGQGPEFLIYFQGTGAADDSGLPNDRFFAVRPEGSVSTLKIQRTERGDSAVYLCASSPPERGGSYNEQFFGPGTRLTVL.

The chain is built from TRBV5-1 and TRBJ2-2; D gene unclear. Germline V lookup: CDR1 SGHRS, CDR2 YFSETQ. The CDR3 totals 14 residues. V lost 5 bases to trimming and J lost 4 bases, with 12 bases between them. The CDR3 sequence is CASRTRASTGELFF. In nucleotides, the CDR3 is TGCGCCAGCAGAACCCGCGCGAGCACCGGGGAGCTGTTTTTT.

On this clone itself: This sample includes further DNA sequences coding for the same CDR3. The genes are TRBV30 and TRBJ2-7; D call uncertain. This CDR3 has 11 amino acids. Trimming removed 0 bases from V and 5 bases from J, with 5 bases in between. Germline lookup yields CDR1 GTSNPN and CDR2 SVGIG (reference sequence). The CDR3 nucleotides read TGTGCCTGGAGTGTTCTTAACGAGCAGTACTTC. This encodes CAWSVLNEQYF.